One and the same sample provided the 7 T cell receptor beta chains below, sequenced in a study of shared clonotypes between healthy human individuals. Sequencing was performed with immunoSEQ multiplex PCR; in TCRdb, only in-frame clones are kept and a portion is missing. The sample records nearly 1 million clones, about three quarters being singletons. Sequencing was carried out using memory CD4+ T cells sorted from blood. Subset in this sample: CD45RA-negative fraction. The source of these receptors is a man aged 18-30 years in good health.

The chain uses TRBV30 and TRBJ1-5, with a possible D match to TRBD1 (5 bases). Germline values: CDR1 GTSNPN, CDR2 SVGIG (reference sequence). Between the trimmed V and J ends, which lost 2 bases and 5 bases, there was a span of 16 bases. The CDR3 length is 15 residues. The CDR3 DNA reads TGTGCCTGGAGTTCCGGGACCATACCCCATCAGCCCCAGCATTTT. Translating it yields CAWSSGTIPHQPQHF.

The genes are TRBV5-1 and TRBJ1-4, with D unresolved. Germline lookup yields CDR1 SGHRS and CDR2 YFSETQ. The ends were cut back, 0 bases at V and 8 bases at J, with 17 bases in the middle. CDR3 length equals 16 residues. CDR3 region: CASSLDSPPTQEKLFF. The CDR3, as DNA: TGCGCCAGCAGCTTGGACTCCCCCCCCACTCAGGAAAAACTGTTTTTT.

This chain connects TRBV7-8 to TRBJ2-5; TRBD1 matches 7 bases. Germline values: CDR1 SGHVS, CDR2 FQNEAQ. V lost 4 bases and J lost 4; bases outside the gene matches: 6. The CDR3 sequence is 14 residues long. The CDR3 DNA reads as TGTGCCAGCAGCTCACAGGGGTTTAGAGAGACCCAGTACTTC. It encodes CASSSQGFRETQYF.

V gene TRBV13 combines with J gene TRBJ1-3; 8 bases are a match to TRBD1. The CDR3 is made up of 17 amino acids. Germline V gene lookup returns CDR1 PRHDT and CDR2 FYEKMQ (reference sequence). Germline trimming cut 1 base from V and 5 bases from J; bases unmatched to any gene: 10. The CDR3 DNA is TGTGCCAGCAGCTTAGCCCCTCAGGGGGCGTCCAGAAACACCATATATTTT. As protein: CASSLAPQGASRNTIYF.

A remark on this clone: Relative to the germline gene, one junction end is altered; a read error may explain this. The chain couples TRBV19 to TRBJ2-3; TRBD2 matches 8 bases. This CDR3 is built from 16 residues. Germline CDR1 LNHDA, CDR2 SQIVND (reference sequence). This CDR3 is CASSLDPSGSTDTQYF. The CDR3 region has the DNA TGTGCCAGTAGTCTAGACCCTAGCGGGAGCACAGATACGCAGTATTTT.

This clone was counted at least ten times. The genes are TRBV13 and TRBJ2-5, with TRBD2 matching 7 bases. The V and J ends lost 2 bases and 0 bases, in that order; junction bases with no gene match: 3. CDR3 length equals 15 residues. CDR1 is PRHDT and CDR2 is FYEKMQ in the germline V gene (reference sequence). The CDR3 region has the DNA TGTGCCAGCAGCTTAAACGGGGGGTACCAAGAGACCCAGTACTTC. It yields the protein CASSLNGGYQETQYF.

The rearrangement links TRBV28 to TRBJ2-3; the D is unclear. Per the germline V gene, CDR1 is MDHEN and CDR2 is SYDVKM. Trimming left V 3 bases short and J 3 bases short, with 7 bases between. The CDR3 spans 13 residues. CDR3 coding DNA: TGTGCCAGCAGTTTCCCCCCGACAGATACGCAGTATTTT. Its translation: CASSFPPTDTQYF.